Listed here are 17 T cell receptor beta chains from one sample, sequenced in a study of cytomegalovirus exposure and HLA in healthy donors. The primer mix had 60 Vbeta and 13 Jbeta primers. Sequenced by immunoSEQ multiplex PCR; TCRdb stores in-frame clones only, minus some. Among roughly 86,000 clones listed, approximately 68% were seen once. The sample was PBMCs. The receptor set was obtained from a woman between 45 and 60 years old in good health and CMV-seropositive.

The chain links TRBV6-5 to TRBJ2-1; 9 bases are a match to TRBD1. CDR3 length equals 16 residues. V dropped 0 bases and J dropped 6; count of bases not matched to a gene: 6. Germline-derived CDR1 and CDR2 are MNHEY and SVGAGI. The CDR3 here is CASSYSYGTGLNEQFF. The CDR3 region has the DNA TGTGCCAGCAGTTACTCATACGGGACAGGGCTCAATGAGCAGTTCTTC.

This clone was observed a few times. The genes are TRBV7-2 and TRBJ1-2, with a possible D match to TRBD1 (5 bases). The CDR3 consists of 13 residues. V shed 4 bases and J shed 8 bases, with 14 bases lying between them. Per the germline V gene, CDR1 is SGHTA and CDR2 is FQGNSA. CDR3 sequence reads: CASSYGTDAGYTF. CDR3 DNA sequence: TGTGCCAGCAGCTACGGGACTGATGCCGGCTACACCTTC.

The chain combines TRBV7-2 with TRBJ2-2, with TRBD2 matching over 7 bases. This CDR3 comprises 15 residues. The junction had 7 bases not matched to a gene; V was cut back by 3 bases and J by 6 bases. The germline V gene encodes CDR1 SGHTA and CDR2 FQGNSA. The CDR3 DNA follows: TGTGCCAGCAGCTTCTCAACTCGGGGGGCCGGGGAGCTGTTTTTT. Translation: CASSFSTRGAGELFF.

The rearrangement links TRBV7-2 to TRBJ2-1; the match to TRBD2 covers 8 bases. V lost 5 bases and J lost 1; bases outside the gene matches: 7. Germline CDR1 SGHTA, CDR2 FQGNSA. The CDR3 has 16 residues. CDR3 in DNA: TGTGCCAGCAGCCCGCTAGGACTAGCATCCTACAATGAGCAGTTCTTC. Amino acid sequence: CASSPLGLASYNEQFF.

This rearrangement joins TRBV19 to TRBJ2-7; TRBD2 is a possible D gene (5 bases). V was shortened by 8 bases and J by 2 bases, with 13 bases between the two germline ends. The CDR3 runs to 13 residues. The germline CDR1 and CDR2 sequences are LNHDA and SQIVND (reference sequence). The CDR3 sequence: CASGTGETYEQYF. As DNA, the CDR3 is TGTGCCAGTGGAACCGGGGAGACCTACGAGCAGTACTTC.

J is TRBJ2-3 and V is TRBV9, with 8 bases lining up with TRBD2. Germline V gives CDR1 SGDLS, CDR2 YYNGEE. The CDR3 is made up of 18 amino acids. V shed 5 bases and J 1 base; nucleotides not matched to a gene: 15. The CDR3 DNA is TGTGCCAGCAGAGACCTCCTCTCTGGGCGGGGGGGCACAGATACGCAGTATTTT. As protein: CASRDLLSGRGGTDTQYF. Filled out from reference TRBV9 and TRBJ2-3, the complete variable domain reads DSGVTQTPKHLITATGQRVTLRCSPRSGDLSVYWYQQSLDQGLQFLIQYYNGEERAKGNILERFSAQQFPDLHSELNLSSLELGDSALYFCASRDLLSGRGGTDTQYFGPGTRLTVL.

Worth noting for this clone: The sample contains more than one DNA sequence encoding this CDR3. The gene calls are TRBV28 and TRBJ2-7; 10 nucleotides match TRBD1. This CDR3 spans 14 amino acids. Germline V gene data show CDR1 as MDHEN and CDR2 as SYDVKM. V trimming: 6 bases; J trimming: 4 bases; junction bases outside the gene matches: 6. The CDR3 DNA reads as TGTGCCAGCAGCTGGACAGGGGGATTATACGAGCAGTACTTC. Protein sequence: CASSWTGGLYEQYF.

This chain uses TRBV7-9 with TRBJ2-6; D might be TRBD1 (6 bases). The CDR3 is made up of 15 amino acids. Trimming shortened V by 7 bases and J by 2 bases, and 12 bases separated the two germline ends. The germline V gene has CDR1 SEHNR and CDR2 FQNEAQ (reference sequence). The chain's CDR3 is CASNPQGTGANVLTF. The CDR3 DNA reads TGTGCCAGCAACCCACAGGGCACTGGGGCCAACGTCCTGACTTTC. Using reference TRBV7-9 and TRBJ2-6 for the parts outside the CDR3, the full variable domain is DTGVSQNPRHKITKRGQNVTFRCDPISEHNRLYWYRQTLGQGPEFLTYFQNEAQLEKSRLLSDRFSAERPKGSFSTLEIQRTEQGDSAMYLCASNPQGTGANVLTFGAGSRLTVL.

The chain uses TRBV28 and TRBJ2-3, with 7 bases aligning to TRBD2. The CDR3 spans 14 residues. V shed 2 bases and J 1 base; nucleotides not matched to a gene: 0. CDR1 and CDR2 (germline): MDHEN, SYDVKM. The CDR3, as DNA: TGTGCCAGCAGTTTAGCGGGGGGCACAGATACGCAGTATTTT. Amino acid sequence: CASSLAGGTDTQYF.

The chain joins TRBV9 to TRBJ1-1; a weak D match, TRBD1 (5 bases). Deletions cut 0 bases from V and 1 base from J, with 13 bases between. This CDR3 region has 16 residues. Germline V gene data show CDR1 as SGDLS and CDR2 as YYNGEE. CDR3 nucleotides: TGTGCCAGCAGCGTAGGAAGACAAACAGGGAACACTGAAGCTTTCTTT. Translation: CASSVGRQTGNTEAFF.

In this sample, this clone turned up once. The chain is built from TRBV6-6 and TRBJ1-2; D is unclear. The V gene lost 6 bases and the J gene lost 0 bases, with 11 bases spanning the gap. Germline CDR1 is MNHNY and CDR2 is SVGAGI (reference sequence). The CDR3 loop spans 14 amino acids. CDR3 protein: CASSPPGANYGYTF. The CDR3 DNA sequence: TGTGCCAGCAGCCCCCCCGGGGCTAACTATGGCTACACCTTC.

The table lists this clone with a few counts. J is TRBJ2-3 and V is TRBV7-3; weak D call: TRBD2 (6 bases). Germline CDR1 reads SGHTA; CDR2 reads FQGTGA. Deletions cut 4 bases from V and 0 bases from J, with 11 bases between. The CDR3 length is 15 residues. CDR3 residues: CASSSRGTSTDTQYF. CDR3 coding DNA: TGTGCCAGCAGCTCACGGGGGACTAGCACAGATACGCAGTATTTT.

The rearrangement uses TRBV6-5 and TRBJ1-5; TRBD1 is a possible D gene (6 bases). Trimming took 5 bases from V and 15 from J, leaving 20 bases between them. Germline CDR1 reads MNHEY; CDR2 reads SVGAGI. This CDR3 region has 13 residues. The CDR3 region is CASSQAPQGSTHF. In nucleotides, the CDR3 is TGTGCCAGCAGTCAAGCCCCACAGGGCTCGACGCATTTT.

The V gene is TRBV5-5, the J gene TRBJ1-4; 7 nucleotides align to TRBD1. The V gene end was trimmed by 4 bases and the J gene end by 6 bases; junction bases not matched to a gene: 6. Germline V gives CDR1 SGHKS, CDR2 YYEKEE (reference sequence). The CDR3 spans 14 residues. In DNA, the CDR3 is TGTGCCAGCAGCCTCGGGACAGCCGATGAAAAACTGTTTTTT. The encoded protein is CASSLGTADEKLFF.

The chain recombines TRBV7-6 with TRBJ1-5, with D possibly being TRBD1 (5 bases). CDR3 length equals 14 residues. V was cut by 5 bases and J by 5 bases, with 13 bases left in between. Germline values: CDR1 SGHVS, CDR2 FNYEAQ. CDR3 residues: CASSPWRGDQPQHF. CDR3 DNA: TGTGCCAGCAGCCCATGGAGGGGCGATCAGCCCCAGCATTTT. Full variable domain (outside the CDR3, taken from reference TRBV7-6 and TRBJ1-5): GAGVSQSPRYKVTKRGQDVALRCDPISGHVSLYWYRQALGQGPEFLTYFNYEAQQDKSGLPNDRFSAERPEGSISTLTIQRTEQRDSAMYRCASSPWRGDQPQHFGDGTRLSIL.

The CDR3, as DNA: TGTGCCAGCAGCTTAAAGACTTCCCTTCTGCCCGAAGAAGCTTTCTTT. The encoded protein is CASSLKTSLLPEEAFF. V is TRBV7-8 and J is TRBJ1-1; D not certain. The V gene's germline CDR1 is SGHVS and CDR2 FQNEAQ. The CDR3 consists of 16 residues. The V end was cut by 2 bases, the J end by 8 bases, with 21 bases between.

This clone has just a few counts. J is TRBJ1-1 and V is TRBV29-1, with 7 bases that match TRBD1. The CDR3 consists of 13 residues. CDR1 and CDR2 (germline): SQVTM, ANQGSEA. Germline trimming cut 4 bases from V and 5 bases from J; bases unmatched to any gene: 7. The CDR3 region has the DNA TGCAGCGTTGTCGGGACAGTTTCGACTGAAGCTTTCTTT. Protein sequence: CSVVGTVSTEAFF.